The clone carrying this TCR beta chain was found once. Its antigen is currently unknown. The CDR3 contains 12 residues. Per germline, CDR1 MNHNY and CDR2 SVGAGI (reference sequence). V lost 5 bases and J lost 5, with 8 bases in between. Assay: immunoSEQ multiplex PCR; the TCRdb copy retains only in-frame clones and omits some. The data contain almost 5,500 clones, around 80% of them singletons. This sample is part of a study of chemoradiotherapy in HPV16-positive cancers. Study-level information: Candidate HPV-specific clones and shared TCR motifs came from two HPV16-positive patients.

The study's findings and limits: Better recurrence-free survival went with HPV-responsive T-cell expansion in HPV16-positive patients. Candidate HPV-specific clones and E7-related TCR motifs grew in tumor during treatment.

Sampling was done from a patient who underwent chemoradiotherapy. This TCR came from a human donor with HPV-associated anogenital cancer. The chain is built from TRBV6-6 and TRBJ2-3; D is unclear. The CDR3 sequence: CASSLQIDTQYF. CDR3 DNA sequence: TGTGCCAGCAGTCTTCAAATAGATACGCAGTATTTT.